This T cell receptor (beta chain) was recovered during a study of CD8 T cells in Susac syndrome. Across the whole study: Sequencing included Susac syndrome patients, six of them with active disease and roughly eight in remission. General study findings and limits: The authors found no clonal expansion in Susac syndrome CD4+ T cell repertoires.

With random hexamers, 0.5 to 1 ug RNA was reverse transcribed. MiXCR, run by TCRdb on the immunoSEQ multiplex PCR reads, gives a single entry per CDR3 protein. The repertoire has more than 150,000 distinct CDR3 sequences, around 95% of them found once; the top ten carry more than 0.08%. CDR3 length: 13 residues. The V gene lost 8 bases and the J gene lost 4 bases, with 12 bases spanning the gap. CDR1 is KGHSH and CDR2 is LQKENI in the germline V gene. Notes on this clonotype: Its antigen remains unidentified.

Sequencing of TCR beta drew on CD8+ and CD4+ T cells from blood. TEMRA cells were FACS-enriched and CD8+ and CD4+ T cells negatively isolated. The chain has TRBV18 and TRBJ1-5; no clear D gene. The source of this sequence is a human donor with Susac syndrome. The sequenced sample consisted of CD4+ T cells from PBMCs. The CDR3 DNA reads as TGTGCCAGCCCCGGGCAGACAAATCAGCCCCAGCATTTT. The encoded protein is CASPGQTNQPQHF.